The 6 T cell receptor beta chains below were found in one sample sequenced in a study of OX40 agonist ivuxolimab in advanced cancers. Sequencing was performed with immunoSEQ multiplex PCR; in TCRdb, only in-frame clones are kept and a portion is missing. The sample has 50,000 to 75,000 clones, just under 85% seen once; the top ten hold 9.8%. The sample in question was CD4+ or CD8+ T cells sorted from blood, obtained in a trial of the OX40 agonist ivuxolimab. These receptor sequences come from an adult with an advanced solid tumor such as melanoma, head and neck, liver or kidney cancer.

This chain joins TRBV25-1 and TRBJ2-5; D is undetermined. CDR1 is MGHDK, CDR2 SYGVNS, per germline. This CDR3 is 14 amino acids long. V lost 3 bases and J 3 bases, leaving 11 bases between the germline ends. The CDR3 DNA follows: TGTGCCAGCAGTGACCTGGACGAGGAAGAGACCCAGTACTTC. As protein: CASSDLDEEETQYF.

The gene calls are TRBV27 and TRBJ2-3, with 11 nucleotides matching TRBD2. The CDR3 has 15 amino acids. V was clipped by 3 bases and J by 4 bases; unmatched bases: 3. Germline CDR1 MNHEY, CDR2 SMNVEV (reference sequence). CDR3 nucleotide sequence: TGTGCCAGCAGTTTTTTTAGCGGGGGGGCAGATACGCAGTATTTT. Translated, it gives CASSFFSGGADTQYF.

The J gene is TRBJ2-3, the V gene TRBV19; D not certain. Germline assignment: CDR1 LNHDA and CDR2 SQIVND (reference sequence). This CDR3 region has 14 residues. The ends were cut back, 5 bases at V and 4 bases at J, with 13 bases in the middle. The CDR3: CASSVTSRPDTQYF. The DNA of the CDR3 is TGTGCCAGTAGTGTGACCTCGCGCCCAGATACGCAGTATTTT.

The CDR3 sequence is CASRDQSSYNEQFF. The DNA for the CDR3 is TGTGCCAGCAGGGACCAATCCTCCTACAATGAGCAGTTCTTC. The chain is built from TRBV25-1 and TRBJ2-1; D call uncertain. V shed 6 bases and J shed 0 bases, with 9 bases lying between them. Germline CDR1 reads MGHDK; CDR2 reads SYGVNS. CDR3 length: 14 residues.

The chain links TRBV5-1 to TRBJ2-7; D might be TRBD1 or TRBD2, each matching 7 bases. V lost 4 bases, J lost 5 bases, and 16 bases lay in between. Germline V lookup: CDR1 SGHRS, CDR2 YFSETQ. This CDR3 is built from 14 residues. CDR3 in DNA: TGCGCCAGCAGCAGGGAGGGGGCTCTAAACGAGCAGTACTTC. Protein: CASSREGALNEQYF.

This chain links TRBV30 with TRBJ2-5, with 9 positions matching TRBD1. The CDR3 loop spans 13 amino acids. From germline, CDR1 is GTSNPN and CDR2 SVGIG (reference sequence). CDR3 nucleotides: TGTGCTTACACAGGGGGCGTCGGGGAGACCCAGTACTTC. This sequence encodes CAYTGGVGETQYF.